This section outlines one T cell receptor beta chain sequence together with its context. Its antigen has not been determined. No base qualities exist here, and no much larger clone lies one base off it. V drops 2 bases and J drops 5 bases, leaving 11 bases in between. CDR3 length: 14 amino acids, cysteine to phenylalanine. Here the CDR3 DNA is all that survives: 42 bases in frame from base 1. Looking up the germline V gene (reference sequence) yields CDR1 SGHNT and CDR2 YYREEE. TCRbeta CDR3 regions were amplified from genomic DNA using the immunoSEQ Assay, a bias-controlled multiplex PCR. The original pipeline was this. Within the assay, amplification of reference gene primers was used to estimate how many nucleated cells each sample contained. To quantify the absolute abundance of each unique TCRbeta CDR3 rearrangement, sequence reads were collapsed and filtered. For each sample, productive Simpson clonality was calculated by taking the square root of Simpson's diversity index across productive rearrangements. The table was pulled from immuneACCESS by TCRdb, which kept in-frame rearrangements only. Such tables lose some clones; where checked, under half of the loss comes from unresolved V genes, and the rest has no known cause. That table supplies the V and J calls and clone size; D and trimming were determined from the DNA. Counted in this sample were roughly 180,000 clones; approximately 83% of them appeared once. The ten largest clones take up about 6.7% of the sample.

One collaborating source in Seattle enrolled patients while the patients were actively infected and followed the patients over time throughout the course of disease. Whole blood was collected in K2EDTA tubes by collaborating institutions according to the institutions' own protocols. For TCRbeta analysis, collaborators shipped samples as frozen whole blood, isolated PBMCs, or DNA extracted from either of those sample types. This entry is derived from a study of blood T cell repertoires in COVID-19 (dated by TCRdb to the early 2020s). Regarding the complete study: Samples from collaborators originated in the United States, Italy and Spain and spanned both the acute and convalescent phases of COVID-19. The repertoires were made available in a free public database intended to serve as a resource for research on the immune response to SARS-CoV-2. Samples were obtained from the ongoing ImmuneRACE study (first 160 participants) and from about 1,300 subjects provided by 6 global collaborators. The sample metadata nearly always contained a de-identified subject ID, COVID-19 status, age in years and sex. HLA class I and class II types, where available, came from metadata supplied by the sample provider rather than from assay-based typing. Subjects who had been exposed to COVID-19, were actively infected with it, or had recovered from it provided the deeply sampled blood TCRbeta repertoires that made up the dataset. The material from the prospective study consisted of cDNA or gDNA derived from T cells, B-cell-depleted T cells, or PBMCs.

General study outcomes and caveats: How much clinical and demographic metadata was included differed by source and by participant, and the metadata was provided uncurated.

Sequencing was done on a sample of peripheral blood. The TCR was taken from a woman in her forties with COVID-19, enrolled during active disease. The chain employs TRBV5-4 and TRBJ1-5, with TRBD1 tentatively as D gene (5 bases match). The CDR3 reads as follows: CASSLTGGDQPQHF. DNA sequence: TGTGCCAGCAGCTTAACCGGGGGTGATCAGCCCCAGCATTTT.